This entry concerns a single TCR beta chain. Its cognate antigen is unknown. The sample originates from a study of cytomegalovirus exposure and HLA in healthy donors. Broader study findings: Judged likely to be a sequencing artifact was a cluster of highly shared sequence variants.

The CDR3 is 15 residues long. Trimming stripped 2 bases from V and 1 base from J, with 11 bases between. Germline V lookup: CDR1 KGHSH, CDR2 LQKENI. Use of 60 Vbeta and 13 Jbeta primers characterized the PCR. The data were produced by immunoSEQ multiplex PCR, yet TCRdb's version contains in-frame clones alone and is incomplete. Seen here are over 65,000 clones, about 80% observed once, and the top ten hold about 3%. The V call is TRBV18, the J call TRBJ1-1, with D possibly being TRBD1 (6 bases). The sequence was obtained from a man aged 45 to 65 in good health and CMV-seronegative. Sequenced material: PBMCs. Written as DNA, the CDR3 is TGTGCCAGCTCACCAACGGACAGAGGGAACACTGAAGCTTTCTTT. Its protein is CASSPTDRGNTEAFF.